The T cell receptor beta chain described here comes from a study of blood T cell repertoires in COVID-19. Study in general: PBMCs, B-cell-depleted T cells, or T cells were the source of the cDNA or gDNA that made up the material.

V dropped 2 bases and J dropped 4; count of bases not matched to a gene: 8. CDR3 length equals 16 residues. Germline V CDR1 and CDR2: SQVTM, ANQGSEA. Per the original data handling: Estimated nucleated cell counts came from reference gene primer amplification. Profiled with immunoSEQ multiplex PCR; TCRdb holds only in-frame clones, not every one. That table furnishes V, J and clone size, whereas the DNA furnished D and trimming. The sample consists of 190,000 or so clones, 90% of them appearing once. Sequences were obtained from peripheral blood. V gene TRBV29-1 combines with J gene TRBJ2-5, with TRBD2 matching over 12 bases. The receptor comes from a man between 45 and 60 years old with acute or convalescent COVID-19. The CDR3 loop is CSVERLAGEGSETQYF. Here the CDR3 DNA reads TGCAGCGTTGAACGACTAGCGGGAGAGGGGTCAGAGACCCAGTACTTC.